The 30 T cell receptor beta chains below were found in one sample sequenced in a study of T cell repertoires in cytomegalovirus infection. Each CDR3 protein is one row after TCRdb ran MiXCR on the reads. The sample lists around 180,000 distinct CDR3 sequences; approximately 19% were seen once. The material sequenced was PBMCs. These receptors were collected from a human donor in good health (CMV status not recorded). Some clones in this sample may be carry-over from other donors' samples.

The genes are TRBV7-9 and TRBJ1-1, with a possible D match to TRBD1 (6 bases). This CDR3 has 12 residues. Deletions cut 11 bases from V and 0 bases from J, with 10 bases between. Germline V CDR1 and CDR2: SEHNR, FQNEAQ (reference sequence). CDR3 in amino acids: CAGQNMNTEAFF. The CDR3 DNA sequence: TGTGCCGGACAGAACATGAACACTGAAGCTTTCTTT.

The chain employs TRBV20-1 and TRBJ2-5, with TRBD2 as a possible D gene (6 bases). In germline, CDR1 is DFQATT, CDR2 SNEGSKA (reference sequence). Deletions cut 0 bases from V and 2 bases from J, with 10 bases between. The CDR3 covers 14 residues. The chain's CDR3 is CSARDLAEQETQYF. The DNA for the CDR3 is TGCAGTGCTAGAGATTTAGCGGAACAAGAGACCCAGTACTTC.

This clonotype was counted many times. V gene TRBV2 combines with J gene TRBJ2-1, with 7 bases matching TRBD2. Germline lookup yields CDR1 SNHLY and CDR2 FYNNEI. The CDR3 has 13 amino acids. V lost 5 bases, J lost 8 bases, and 6 bases stayed unmatched. The CDR3 loop reads CASSQSGTDEQFF. Here the CDR3 DNA reads TGTGCCAGCAGTCAAAGCGGGACCGATGAGCAGTTCTTC. The whole variable domain, filled in from reference TRBV2 and TRBJ2-1, reads EPEVTQTPSHQVTQMGQEVILRCVPISNHLYFYWYRQILGQKVEFLVSFYNNEISEKSEIFDDQFSVERPDGSNFTLKIRSTKLEDSAMYFCASSQSGTDEQFFGPGTRLTVL.

This clonotype has ten or more counts. The rearrangement joins TRBV7-2 to TRBJ2-1; 14 bases are shared with TRBD2. Trimming at V came to 5 bases and at J to 8 bases, leaving 11 bases not matched to a gene. The germline V gene encodes CDR1 SGHTA and CDR2 FQGNSA. CDR3 length equals 17 residues. This CDR3 is CASSGGTSGRMGHEQFF. The CDR3 DNA sequence: TGTGCCAGCAGCGGTGGGACTAGCGGGAGAATGGGACATGAGCAGTTCTTC. The full variable domain, completed using reference TRBV7-2 and TRBJ2-1, is GAGVSQSPSNKVTEKGKDVELRCDPISGHTALYWYRQSLGQGLEFLIYFQGNSAPDKSGLPSDRFSAERTGGSVSTLTIQRTQQEDSAVYLCASSGGTSGRMGHEQFFGPGTRLTVL.

The J gene is TRBJ2-2, the V gene TRBV11-2; tentatively, D is TRBD1 or TRBD2 (5 bases each). Germline V lookup: CDR1 SGHAT, CDR2 FQNNGV. Trimming pared 3 bases from V and 7 bases from J, leaving 9 bases between. The CDR3 loop spans 13 amino acids. The chain's CDR3 is CASSFRAGGELFF. Here the CDR3 DNA reads TGTGCCAGCAGCTTCAGGGCGGGCGGGGAGCTGTTTTTT.

This clonotype appeared a few times. The rearrangement links TRBV6-5 to TRBJ2-2; unclear D gene. Per the germline V gene, CDR1 is MNHEY and CDR2 is SVGAGI. The V end lost 6 bases, the J end lost 4 bases, and 9 bases lay between the germline ends. CDR3 length: 13 amino acids. The CDR3, as DNA: TGTGCCAGCAGCCCCTCACCCACCGGGGAGCTGTTTTTT. Residues: CASSPSPTGELFF.

This clonotype was detected a few times. The chain couples TRBV5-1 to TRBJ2-7, with D perhaps matching TRBD1 or TRBD2 (5 bases each). The CDR3 contains 16 residues. The germline V gene encodes CDR1 SGHRS and CDR2 YFSETQ. Trimming shortened V by 0 bases and J by 5 bases, and 18 bases separated the two germline ends. CDR3 protein: CASSLDGRPGLDEQYF. As DNA, the CDR3 is TGCGCCAGCAGCTTGGATGGGCGGCCGGGGCTCGACGAGCAGTACTTC. Full variable domain (rest looked up from reference TRBV5-1 and TRBJ2-7): KAGVTQTPRYLIKTRGQQVTLSCSPISGHRSVSWYQQTPGQGLQFLFEYFSETQRNKGNFPGRFSGRQFSNSRSEMNVSTLELGDSALYLCASSLDGRPGLDEQYFGPGTRLTVT.

Concerning this clonotype itself: A read error may explain this, as a much larger clone is one base away. The gene calls are TRBV7-2 and TRBJ2-1, with D perhaps matching TRBD1 (6 bases). This CDR3 comprises 14 residues. Per the germline V gene, CDR1 is SGHTA and CDR2 is FQGNSA. The CDR3 region is CASSLSAGDNVQFF. Written as DNA, the CDR3 is TGTGCCAGCAGCTTATCGGCAGGGGACAATGTGCAGTTCTTC.

V and J are TRBV30 and TRBJ2-2; TRBD1 might be the D (7 bases). Looked up from germline, CDR1 is GTSNPN and CDR2 is SVGIG (reference sequence). This CDR3 is 12 amino acids long. The CDR3 DNA reads as TGTGCGGGGGCAGGGGGGTCCGGGGAGCTGTTTTTT. Protein: CAGAGGSGELFF.

V and J are TRBV28 and TRBJ2-1; TRBD2 matches at 11 bases. Germline V gives CDR1 MDHEN, CDR2 SYDVKM. CDR3 length: 14 residues. V shed 4 bases and J 9 bases; nucleotides not matched to a gene: 5. CDR3 sequence (DNA): TGTGCCAGCAGTTCTCATAGCGGGAGGGGTGAGCAGTTCTTC. The encoded protein is CASSSHSGRGEQFF. Combining the CDR3 with reference TRBV28 and TRBJ2-1 gives the whole variable domain DVKVTQSSRYLVKRTGEKVFLECVQDMDHENMFWYRQDPGLGLRLIYFSYDVKMKEKGDIPEGYSVSREKKERFSLILESASTNQTSMYLCASSSHSGRGEQFFGPGTRLTVL.

The rearrangement links TRBV7-9 to TRBJ1-1; unclear D gene. Germline V CDR1 and CDR2: SEHNR, FQNEAQ (reference sequence). Trimming removed 1 base at V and 1 base at J, with 7 bases between. CDR3 size: 14 residues. DNA of the CDR3: TGTGCCAGCAGCTTAGAGGCGGCGAACACTGAAGCTTTCTTT. This gives the protein CASSLEAANTEAFF.

V and J are TRBV28 and TRBJ1-1; no clear D gene. Trimming stripped 7 bases from V and 10 bases from J, with 16 bases between. Germline values: CDR1 MDHEN, CDR2 SYDVKM. CDR3 size: 12 residues. Here the CDR3 reads CASTVGSQRAFF. Written as DNA, the CDR3 is TGTGCCAGCACGGTTGGGTCCCAGCGAGCTTTCTTT.

V usage is TRBV19 and J usage is TRBJ2-2; the D call may be TRBD1 or TRBD2 (5 bases each). This CDR3 has 16 amino acids. V gave up 1 base and J gave up 7 bases, with 16 bases separating them. The germline V gene has CDR1 LNHDA and CDR2 SQIVND (reference sequence). The CDR3 DNA is TGTGCCAGTAGTATAGTCCATGGGGGATACGACGGGGAGCTGTTTTTT. It encodes CASSIVHGGYDGELFF.

The chain has TRBV5-1 and TRBJ2-7; tentatively, D is TRBD2 (6 bases). Germline lookup yields CDR1 SGHRS and CDR2 YFSETQ. The CDR3 is 13 amino acids. Between the trimmed V and J ends, which lost 7 bases and 6 bases, there was a span of 17 bases. CDR3 sequence reads: CASGGGSGVEQYF. The CDR3 DNA is TGCGCCAGCGGAGGTGGTAGCGGAGTCGAGCAGTACTTC.

The sample holds many counts of this clonotype. The rearrangement uses TRBV7-8 and TRBJ2-1; D call uncertain. CDR1 is SGHVS, CDR2 FQNEAQ, per germline. The V end lost 1 base, the J end lost 8 bases, and 6 bases lay between the germline ends. The length of the CDR3 is 12 residues. The CDR3 DNA reads as TGTGCCAGCAGCTTAGGAGCCCATGAGCAGTTCTTC. The encoded protein is CASSLGAHEQFF.

Remarks on this clonotype: This may arise from a read error, as a much more abundant clone is one base away. The genes are TRBV28 and TRBJ2-4; 7 bases fit TRBD2. CDR3 size: 15 residues. Germline V gene sequence: CDR1 MDHEN, CDR2 SYDVKM. J lost 6 bases, V lost 2 bases, and 7 bases had no gene match. The CDR3 reads CASSLEAGAINIQYF. CDR3 in DNA: TGTGCCAGCAGTTTAGAGGCGGGAGCTATAAACATTCAGTACTTC.

This clonotype has just a few counts. J is TRBJ1-2 and V is TRBV19, with D perhaps TRBD1 (5 bases). The CDR3 sequence is 14 residues long. V lost 4 bases to trimming and J lost 5 bases, with 14 bases between them. Germline V gene data show CDR1 as LNHDA and CDR2 as SQIVND (reference sequence). CDR3 sequence: CASSTTGTAYGYTF. The CDR3 DNA follows: TGTGCCAGTAGTACCACCGGGACGGCGTATGGCTACACCTTC. Full variable domain (missing parts from reference TRBV19 and TRBJ1-2): DGGITQSPKYLFRKEGQNVTLSCEQNLNHDAMYWYRQDPGQGLRLIYYSQIVNDFQKGDIAEGYSVSREKKESFPLTVTSAQKNPTAFYLCASSTTGTAYGYTFGSGTRLTVV.

This clonotype was detected a few times. The rearrangement uses TRBV28 and TRBJ1-5; 8 bases are a match to TRBD1. Losses at the gene ends were 5 bases for V and 3 bases for J; bases not matched to a gene: 18. The CDR3 consists of 19 residues. From germline, CDR1 is MDHEN and CDR2 SYDVKM. In DNA, the CDR3 is TGTGCCAGCAGTACTTACCGGGACAGGTCCGGGGGGCACAATCAGCCCCAGCATTTT. This translates into CASSTYRDRSGGHNQPQHF.

This clonotype was seen repeatedly, ten times or more. This chain's CDR3 is CASSPGVSNQPQHF. CDR3 in DNA: TGTGCCAGCAGTCCAGGGGTGAGCAATCAGCCCCAGCATTTT. The V gene is TRBV28, the J gene TRBJ1-5; TRBD1 is a possible D gene (6 bases). V was shortened by 5 bases and J by 1 base, with 9 bases between the two germline ends. Germline V lookup: CDR1 MDHEN, CDR2 SYDVKM. CDR3 size: 14 residues.

Regarding this clonotype: At one end, the junction sequence differs from germline, possibly due to a read error. This sequence joins TRBV19 and TRBJ2-1; 8 nucleotides agree with TRBD1. There are 14 residues in the CDR3. The V gene's germline CDR1 is LNHDA and CDR2 SQIVND (reference sequence). In nucleotides, the CDR3 is TGTGCCAGTAGTTGGCAGGGGGCGGAAAATGATCAGTTCTTC. Translation gives CASSWQGAENDQFF.

This clonotype appeared a few times. The chain is built from TRBV5-1 and TRBJ1-1; the D is unclear. Germline V lookup: CDR1 SGHRS, CDR2 YFSETQ. Trimming pared 0 bases from V and 5 bases from J, leaving 14 bases between. The CDR3 contains 15 residues. DNA for the CDR3: TGCGCCAGCAGCTTGGCGACCCAAAGTGGAACTGAAGCTTTCTTT. Its translation is CASSLATQSGTEAFF.

V and J are TRBV28 and TRBJ2-7; 8 bases line up with TRBD1. This CDR3 region has 13 residues. Germline-derived CDR1 and CDR2 are MDHEN and SYDVKM. Trimming took 9 bases from V and 6 from J; bases not matched to a gene: 10. CDR3 coding DNA: TGTGCCAGTCGAACCGGGACAGGCGGCGAGCAGTACTTC. Protein sequence: CASRTGTGGEQYF.

This clonotype has just a few counts. This rearrangement joins TRBV7-2 to TRBJ2-1; D is perhaps TRBD2 (5 bases). This CDR3 is built from 13 residues. Trimming took 2 bases from V and 10 from J, leaving 12 bases between them. In germline, CDR1 is SGHTA, CDR2 FQGNSA. CDR3 protein: CASSLPPSGEQFF. The CDR3 nucleotides are TGTGCCAGCAGCTTACCCCCCAGCGGAGAGCAGTTCTTC.

This clonotype was counted between two and nine times. The chain recombines TRBV6-1 with TRBJ2-7; no firm D call. CDR1 is MNHNS and CDR2 is SASEGT in the germline V gene. This CDR3 is built from 13 residues. Trimming removed 8 bases at V and 2 bases at J, with 13 bases between. The CDR3 DNA is TGTGCCAGCGAGGTGAGCAGGCCCTACGAGCAGTACTTC. It encodes CASEVSRPYEQYF.

The chain links TRBV7-2 to TRBJ1-6, with D unclear. The germline V gene has CDR1 SGHTA and CDR2 FQGNSA. V was clipped by 5 bases and J by 4 bases, with 12 bases between them. This CDR3 contains 15 residues. CDR3 loop: CASSPRGLYNSPLHF. The CDR3 coding sequence is TGTGCCAGCAGCCCCCGTGGACTATATAATTCACCCCTCCACTTT.

This chain links TRBV5-4 with TRBJ2-5; weak D call: TRBD2 (6 bases). Germline loops: CDR1 SGHNT, CDR2 YYREEE (reference sequence). This CDR3 spans 13 amino acids. V was shortened by 2 bases and J by 5 bases, with 10 bases between the two germline ends. CDR3 region: CASSFLRGETQYF. DNA of the CDR3: TGTGCCAGCAGCTTTCTCCGGGGGGAGACCCAGTACTTC.

This clonotype was detected ten times or more. The chain recombines TRBV7-2 with TRBJ2-4; D gene ambiguous. The germline gives CDR1 SGHTA, CDR2 FQGNSA. Between the trimmed V and J ends, which lost 4 bases and 10 bases, there was a span of 14 bases. The CDR3 is 13 amino acids. CDR3 in amino acids: CASSSGSTRIQYF. DNA for the CDR3: TGTGCCAGCAGCTCCGGGTCAACGCGGATTCAGTACTTC.

The rearrangement links TRBV7-2 to TRBJ2-7, with 7 bases fitting TRBD1. Per the germline V gene, CDR1 is SGHTA and CDR2 is FQGNSA. Trimming at V came to 5 bases and at J to 3 bases, leaving 7 bases not matched to a gene. The CDR3 length is 14 residues. CDR3 coding DNA: TGTGCCAGCAGCCCCCAGACAGGGTACTACGAGCAGTACTTC. Translation gives CASSPQTGYYEQYF.

This clonotype was seen a few times. The chain employs TRBV19 and TRBJ1-2; no firm D call. Germline CDR1 LNHDA, CDR2 SQIVND (reference sequence). The CDR3 totals 11 residues. Trimming stripped 6 bases from V and 4 bases from J, with 6 bases between. The CDR3 protein is CASSDRYGYTF. The DNA for the CDR3 is TGTGCCAGTAGCGATCGCTATGGCTACACCTTC.

There are many counts of this clonotype. V gene TRBV7-2 combines with J gene TRBJ2-2; D perhaps matches TRBD1 (5 bases). The CDR3 consists of 14 residues. Germline lookup yields CDR1 SGHTA and CDR2 FQGNSA. V was cut by 2 bases and J by 2 bases, with 6 bases left in between. CDR3 sequence: CASSLRGNTGELFF. CDR3 DNA: TGTGCCAGCAGCTTAAGGGGAAACACCGGGGAGCTGTTTTTT.